This TCR beta chain was captured by sequencing in a study of PD-L1 blockade in urothelial cancer. Looking at the study overall: Analyses were performed on blood at 3 weeks after treatment start (the second dose) and at 6 weeks.

The repertoire was sequenced with immunoSEQ multiplex PCR; TCRdb's copy has only in-frame clones and lacks some. The top ten hold more than 30% of the sample, which has approximately 34,000 clones, 70% to 85% seen once. Unmatched junction bases numbered 5, after V lost 3 bases and J lost 3 bases. The germline V gene has CDR1 LNHDA and CDR2 SQIVND (reference sequence). This CDR3 comprises 15 residues. The chain uses TRBV19 and TRBJ2-1; TRBD1 matches 7 bases. This receptor was taken from a man between 60 and 75 years old with urothelial cancer. Sequences were derived from PBMCs, sampled around atezolizumab (anti-PD-L1) treatment. The CDR3 loop reads CASSMAQGLYNEQFF. The CDR3 DNA follows: TGTGCCAGTAGTATGGCACAGGGGCTCTACAATGAGCAGTTCTTC.